A single sample gave rise to the 25 T cell receptor beta chains below, sequenced in a study of blood T cell repertoires in COVID-19. Here immunoSEQ multiplex PCR was the method, and the copy in TCRdb shows in-frame clones only, minus some. The sample has hundreds of thousands of clones, roughly 84% seen once. The specimen was PBMCs or T cells enriched from blood (not recorded which). These receptors were taken from a woman aged 18 to 35 who had been exposed to COVID-19.

The chain carries TRBV20-1 and TRBJ2-3; 7 nucleotides line up with TRBD2. Per the germline V gene, CDR1 is DFQATT and CDR2 is SNEGSKA (reference sequence). The CDR3 totals 14 residues. V was clipped by 3 bases and J by 0 bases; unmatched bases: 3. The CDR3 sequence is CSASGGGSTDTQYF. In DNA form, the CDR3 reads TGCAGTGCTAGTGGGGGGGGAAGCACAGATACGCAGTATTTT.

The gene calls are TRBV18 and TRBJ1-4; 10 bases fit TRBD1. Germline V gene data show CDR1 as KGHSH and CDR2 as LQKENI. The CDR3 runs to 14 residues. The V gene end was trimmed by 6 bases and the J gene end by 5 bases; junction bases not matched to a gene: 3. CDR3 bases: TGTGCCAGCTCTCGGGACAGGGGAAATGAAAAACTGTTTTTT. Its protein product is CASSRDRGNEKLFF. Variable domain in full (rest from reference TRBV18 and TRBJ1-4): NAGVMQNPRHLVRRRGQEARLRCSPMKGHSHVYWYRQLPEEGLKFMVYLQKENIIDESGMPKERFSAEFPKEGPSILRIQQVVRGDSAAYFCASSRDRGNEKLFFGSGTQLSVL.

V gene TRBV12-3 or TRBV12-4 combines with J gene TRBJ2-1; no firm D call. The V end was cut by 3 bases, the J end by 8 bases, with 8 bases between. The CDR3 runs 12 residues. The CDR3 here is CASSFRVYEQFF. CDR3 DNA sequence: TGTGCCAGCAGTTTCCGGGTTTATGAGCAGTTCTTC.

The rearrangement joins TRBV5-5 to TRBJ1-2; TRBD1 agrees at 10 bases. The CDR3 runs 14 residues. V lost 3 bases and J lost 8; bases outside the gene matches: 7. Germline V gives CDR1 SGHKS, CDR2 YYEKEE (reference sequence). The CDR3 region is CASSWDRGSWGYTF. CDR3 DNA sequence: TGTGCCAGCAGCTGGGACAGGGGATCGTGGGGCTACACCTTC.

The chain couples TRBV12-2 to TRBJ2-7; the table's D call of TRBD1 was not tested on the DNA. TRBV12-2 constitutes a pseudogene. This CDR3 is 18 amino acids long. The CDR3, as DNA: TGTGCAAGTCGCTTATCACCTACAGGCGAGTATTGGGTCTACGAGCAGTACTTC. Its protein product is CASRLSPTGEYWVYEQYF.

This clone turned up a few times. At one end the junction does not follow the germline gene, possibly because of a read error. V usage is TRBV20-1 and J usage is TRBJ1-1; D is possibly TRBD1 (6 bases). Germline V gene sequence: CDR1 DFQATT, CDR2 SNEGSKA (reference sequence). This CDR3 region has 11 residues. The CDR3 spells CSAPTQGTQIF. CDR3 coding DNA: TGCAGTGCCCCGACTCAGGGGACCCAAATTTTT.

The chain recombines TRBV6-2 or TRBV6-3 with TRBJ2-7; 10 bases agree with TRBD2. J lost 3 bases, V lost 5 bases, and 22 bases had no gene match. There are 20 residues in the CDR3. Germline assignment: CDR1 MNHEY and CDR2 SVGEGT. The CDR3 nucleotides are TGTGCCAGCAGTCATTCCCCTACGAGCGGGGGGGCCTCTCGTTTCTACGAGCAGTACTTC. As protein: CASSHSPTSGGASRFYEQYF.

The V gene is TRBV11-3, the J gene TRBJ1-1; 10 positions agree with TRBD1. V lost 0 bases, J lost 4 bases, and 11 bases stayed unmatched. This CDR3 region has 18 residues. The germline gives CDR1 SGHNT, CDR2 YENEEA. The CDR3, as DNA: TGTGCCAGCAGCTTAGATGGGAGACAGGGGGCAGCAGGCACTGAAGCTTTCTTT. This translates into CASSLDGRQGAAGTEAFF.

This sequence joins TRBV4-3 and TRBJ1-5; no definite D call. CDR1 is LGHNA and CDR2 is YSLEER in the germline V gene. V was clipped by 3 bases and J by 6 bases, with 9 bases between them. The CDR3 contains 13 residues. CDR3 in DNA: TGCGCCAGCAGCCACGAAACGGGTCAGCCCCAGCATTTT. Its protein product is CASSHETGQPQHF.

The rearrangement links TRBV12-3 or TRBV12-4 to TRBJ2-1; D is undetermined. The CDR3 totals 13 residues. Between the trimmed V and J ends, which lost 7 bases and 5 bases, there was a span of 12 bases. The CDR3 loop reads CASTTPRDNEQFF. CDR3 bases: TGTGCCAGCACCACCCCCCGGGACAATGAGCAGTTCTTC.

The chain is built from TRBV25-1 and TRBJ1-6; 7 positions match TRBD1. Germline V gene sequence: CDR1 MGHDK, CDR2 SYGVNS. The CDR3 spans 14 residues. The trim removed 6 bases at V and 10 bases at J, leaving 9 bases unmatched. In DNA form, the CDR3 reads TGTGCCAGCAGGCCGACAGGGAGCCCCTCACCCCTCCACTTT. Translating gives CASRPTGSPSPLHF.

This sequence joins TRBV9 and TRBJ2-7; tentatively, D is TRBD2 (6 bases). Trimming stripped 0 bases from V and 0 bases from J, with 10 bases between. Germline V lookup: CDR1 SGDLS, CDR2 YYNGEE. The CDR3 consists of 15 residues. The CDR3 region is CASSVAPGSSYEQYF. The CDR3 DNA follows: TGTGCCAGCAGCGTAGCTCCCGGGAGCTCCTACGAGCAGTACTTC. Variable domain in full (rest from reference TRBV9 and TRBJ2-7): DSGVTQTPKHLITATGQRVTLRCSPRSGDLSVYWYQQSLDQGLQFLIQYYNGEERAKGNILERFSAQQFPDLHSELNLSSLELGDSALYFCASSVAPGSSYEQYFGPGTRLTVT.

This sequence joins TRBV5-6 and TRBJ1-6, with 8 bases matching TRBD1. Looked up from germline, CDR1 is SGHDT and CDR2 is YYEEEE. J gave up 4 bases and V 0 bases, and 9 bases lay outside the gene matches. This CDR3 has 18 residues. The CDR3, as DNA: TGTGCCAGCAGCTTGGGGACAGGGTTATCCGGGTATAATTCACCCCTCCACTTT. This gives the protein CASSLGTGLSGYNSPLHF.

The chain joins TRBV18 to TRBJ1-6; D gene ambiguous. This CDR3 contains 13 residues. CDR1 is KGHSH, CDR2 LQKENI, per germline. Trimming took 8 bases from V and 5 from J, leaving 10 bases between them. DNA for the CDR3: TGTGCCAGCACAGACACAAATAATTCACCCCTCCACTTT. Amino acids: CASTDTNNSPLHF.

The chain joins TRBV9 to TRBJ2-3, with 10 bases aligning to TRBD2. Losses at the gene ends were 0 bases for V and 4 bases for J; bases not matched to a gene: 5. Per germline, CDR1 SGDLS and CDR2 YYNGEE. The CDR3 runs 16 residues. The CDR3 coding sequence is TGTGCCAGCAGCGTAGACCCGGGACTAGCGCCAGATACGCAGTATTTT. This gives the protein CASSVDPGLAPDTQYF. The complete variable domain, with remaining parts taken from reference TRBV9 and TRBJ2-3, reads DSGVTQTPKHLITATGQRVTLRCSPRSGDLSVYWYQQSLDQGLQFLIQYYNGEERAKGNILERFSAQQFPDLHSELNLSSLELGDSALYFCASSVDPGLAPDTQYFGPGTRLTVL.

V is TRBV19 and J is TRBJ2-4, with 7 nucleotides matching TRBD1. Per germline, CDR1 LNHDA and CDR2 SQIVND (reference sequence). The ends lost 5 bases at V and 7 bases at J; junction bases unmatched: 5. CDR3 length equals 13 residues. In DNA, the CDR3 is TGTGCCAGTAGTGAGACAGGGATCAACATTCAGTACTTC. This translates into CASSETGINIQYF.

J is TRBJ1-1 and V is TRBV12-3 or TRBV12-4; 7 nucleotides match TRBD1. Unmatched junction bases numbered 3, after V lost 4 bases and J lost 7 bases. The CDR3 consists of 12 residues. The CDR3 spells CASSSSGGEAFF. CDR3 in DNA: TGTGCCAGCAGTTCCTCAGGGGGTGAAGCTTTCTTT.

A single count supports this clone. The genes are TRBV19 and TRBJ1-2, with 7 bases identical to TRBD1. The CDR3 contains 17 residues. V was clipped by 5 bases and J by 6 bases; unmatched bases: 18. Germline assignment: CDR1 LNHDA and CDR2 SQIVND (reference sequence). This CDR3 is CASSVTGQTTQSDGYTF. In DNA, the CDR3 is TGTGCCAGTAGTGTTACGGGACAGACCACGCAAAGTGATGGCTACACCTTC. Looking up the rest from reference TRBV19 and TRBJ1-2 gives the full variable domain: DGGITQSPKYLFRKEGQNVTLSCEQNLNHDAMYWYRQDPGQGLRLIYYSQIVNDFQKGDIAEGYSVSREKKESFPLTVTSAQKNPTAFYLCASSVTGQTTQSDGYTFGSGTRLTVV.

The rearrangement joins TRBV10-1 to TRBJ2-2, with D possibly being TRBD1 (6 bases). The CDR3 has 13 residues. Germline CDR1 is WNHNN and CDR2 is SYGVQD (reference sequence). V was cut by 8 bases and J by 6 bases, with 13 bases left in between. The CDR3 spells CASRTGSAGELFF. CDR3 nucleotide sequence: TGCGCCAGCCGTACAGGGTCGGCCGGGGAGCTGTTTTTT.

In its sample, this clone was seen a few times. V usage is TRBV3-1 (or the pseudogene TRBV3-2) and J usage is TRBJ2-5; D possibly corresponds to TRBD2 (5 bases). The CDR3 is 13 residues long. V was trimmed by 3 bases and J by 4 bases, leaving 9 bases between them. Germline CDR1 LGHDT, CDR2 YNNKEL (reference sequence). In nucleotides, the CDR3 is TGTGCCAGCAGCCATTACAGCGGAGAGACCCAGTACTTC. This codes for CASSHYSGETQYF.

The J gene is TRBJ1-2, the V gene TRBV14, with a possible D match to TRBD1 (6 bases). CDR1 and CDR2 from the germline V gene are SGHDN and FVKESK. The CDR3 loop spans 15 amino acids. Between the trimmed V and J ends, which lost 2 bases and 4 bases, there was a span of 14 bases. This CDR3 reads CASSQTSRGIYGYTF. The CDR3 DNA reads TGTGCCAGCAGCCAAACGTCAAGGGGGATCTATGGCTACACCTTC.

In its sample, this clone was seen once. The chain links TRBV5-6 to TRBJ1-4, with unresolved D. CDR3 length: 13 amino acids. The germline gives CDR1 SGHDT, CDR2 YYEEEE. Deletions cut 5 bases from V and 7 bases from J, with 12 bases between. The CDR3 is CASSSEGSEKLFF. CDR3 sequence (DNA): TGTGCCAGCAGTTCCGAAGGGAGTGAAAAACTGTTTTTT.

The chain joins TRBV27 to TRBJ1-4; D might be TRBD1 (5 bases). V dropped 10 bases and J dropped 4 bases, with 19 bases sitting between them. The CDR3 has 15 amino acids. Germline V gene lookup returns CDR1 MNHEY and CDR2 SMNVEV (reference sequence). The CDR3: CATRAGGTINEKLFF. For the CDR3, the DNA is TGTGCCACTCGCGCGGGGGGTACTATTAATGAAAAACTGTTTTTT.

The gene calls are TRBV9 and TRBJ2-7; 7 bases agree with TRBD1. The V segment lost 2 bases and the J segment 2 bases; nucleotides outside the gene matches: 7. CDR3 length equals 15 residues. The germline CDR1 and CDR2 sequences are SGDLS and YYNGEE. CDR3 in amino acids: CASSVGRGRAYEQYF. The DNA for the CDR3 is TGTGCCAGCAGCGTCGGAAGGGGGCGCGCCTACGAGCAGTACTTC.

This sequence joins TRBV25-1 and TRBJ2-7, with D possibly matching TRBD1 (6 bases). This CDR3 contains 14 residues. CDR1 and CDR2 (germline): MGHDK, SYGVNS. Trimming removed 1 base at V and 5 bases at J, with 12 bases between. This chain's CDR3 is CASSEFGTSNEQYF. The DNA of the CDR3 is TGTGCCAGCAGTGAATTCGGGACAAGTAACGAGCAGTACTTC.